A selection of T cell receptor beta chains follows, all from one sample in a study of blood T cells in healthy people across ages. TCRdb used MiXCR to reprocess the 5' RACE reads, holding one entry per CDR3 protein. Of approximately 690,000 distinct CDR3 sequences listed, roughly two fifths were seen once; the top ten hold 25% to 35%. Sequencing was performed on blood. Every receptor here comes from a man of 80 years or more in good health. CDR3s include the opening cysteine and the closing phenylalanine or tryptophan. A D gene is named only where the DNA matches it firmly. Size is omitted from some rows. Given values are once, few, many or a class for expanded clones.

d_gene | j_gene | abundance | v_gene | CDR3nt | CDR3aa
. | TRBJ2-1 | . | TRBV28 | TGTGCCAGCAGTGGGGGACTGCGGAATGAGCAGTTCTTC | CASSGGLRNEQFF
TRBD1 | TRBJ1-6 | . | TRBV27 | TGTGCCAGCAGTGACTCCAGGGGGACCAATTCACCCCTCCACTTT | CASSDSRGTNSPLHF
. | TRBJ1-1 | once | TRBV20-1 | TGCAGTGCTACCAGGTTGGCCACTGAAGCTTTCTTT | CSATRLATEAFF
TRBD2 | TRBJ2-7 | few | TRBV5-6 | TGTGCCAGCAGCTTGTACGAGCGGGACCTCTACGAGCAGTACTTC | CASSLYERDLYEQYF
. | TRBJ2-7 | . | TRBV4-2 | TGTGCCAGCAGCCAAGATCGGGGGCAGTTTGAGCAGTACTTC | CASSQDRGQFEQYF
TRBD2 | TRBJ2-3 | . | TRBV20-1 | TGCAGTGCTAGTCGTCGGGAGGGCCCCGATACGCAGTATTTT | CSASRREGPDTQYF
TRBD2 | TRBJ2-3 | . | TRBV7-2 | TGTGCCAGCAGCTCCCACCCGACTAGCGGGAGGGCCGGCACGCAGTATTTT | CASSSHPTSGRAGTQYF
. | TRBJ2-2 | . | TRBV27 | TGTGCCAGCCACGGCCGGGTCAACACCGGGGAGCTGTTTTTT | CASHGRVNTGELFF
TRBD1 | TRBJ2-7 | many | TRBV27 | TGTGCCAGCAGTTTAACACGGGACAGGGGAGGAGAGCAGTACTTC | CASSLTRDRGGEQYF
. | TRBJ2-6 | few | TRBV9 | TGTGCCAGCAGCACCCGCCCAGGCGACTCTGGGGCCAACGTCCTGACTTTC | CASSTRPGDSGANVLTF
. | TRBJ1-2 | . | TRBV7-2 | TGTGCCAGCAGCACAGGGTTCAGCTACACCTTC | CASSTGFSYTF
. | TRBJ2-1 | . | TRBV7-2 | TGTGCCAGCAGCTCCGGGACGGCGACCTACAATGAGCAGTTCTTC | CASSSGTATYNEQFF
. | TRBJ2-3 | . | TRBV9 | TGTGCCAGCAGCCCCCAGACAGGCCTCCTCACAGATACGCAGTATTTT | CASSPQTGLLTDTQYF
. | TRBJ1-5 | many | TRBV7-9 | TGCGCCAGCAGCCAAGATCGGGGGAATCAGCCCCAGCATTTT | CASSQDRGNQPQHF
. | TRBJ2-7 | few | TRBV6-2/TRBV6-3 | TGTGCCAGCAGTTACCGGGGCCAGAAAAGCTACGAGCAGTACTTC | CASSYRGQKSYEQYF
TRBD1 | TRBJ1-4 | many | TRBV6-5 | TGTGCCAGCAGGAAACAGGGGAGGAATGAAAAACTGTTTTTT | CASRKQGRNEKLFF
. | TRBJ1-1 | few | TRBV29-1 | TGCAGCGTTGATGTTCGGCAGGGTGGGATGAACACTGAAGCTTTCTTT | CSVDVRQGGMNTEAFF
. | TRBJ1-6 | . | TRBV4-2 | TGTGCCAGCAGCCAAGACCCCAGTAATTCACCCCTCCACTTT | CASSQDPSNSPLHF
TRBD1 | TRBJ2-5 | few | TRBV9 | TGTGCCAGCAGCTCCCGGACAGGGGGTAGGGAGACCCAGTACTTC | CASSSRTGGRETQYF
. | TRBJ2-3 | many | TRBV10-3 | TGTGCCATCAGTGCGGCAGGAGGCACAGATACGCAGTATTTT | CAISAAGGTDTQYF
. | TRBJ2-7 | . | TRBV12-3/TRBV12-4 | TGTGCCAGCAGTTTAGTTCTGGGGAGGGAGCAGTACTTC | CASSLVLGREQYF
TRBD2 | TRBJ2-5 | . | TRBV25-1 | TGTGCCAGCAGTGATAGTAGCGGGAAAACGGAGACCCAGTACTTC | CASSDSSGKTETQYF
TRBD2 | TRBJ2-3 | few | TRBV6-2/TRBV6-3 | TGTGCCAGCAGTTACGAAGCGGGGATCACAGATACGCAGTATTTT | CASSYEAGITDTQYF
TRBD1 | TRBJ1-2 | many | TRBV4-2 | TGTGCCAGCAGCCAGACAGGGGCTAACTATGGCTACACCTTC | CASSQTGANYGYTF
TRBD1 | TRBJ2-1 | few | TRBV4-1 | TGCGCCAGCAGCCAGGTGACAGGGAACTATGAGCAGTTCTTC | CASSQVTGNYEQFF
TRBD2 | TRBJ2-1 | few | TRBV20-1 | TGCAGTGCTAGCAAGACTAGCGGACACAATGAGCAGTTCTTC | CSASKTSGHNEQFF
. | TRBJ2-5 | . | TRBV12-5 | TGTGCTAGTGGCCCCCAGGGGCCGGAGACCCAGTACTTC | CASGPQGPETQYF
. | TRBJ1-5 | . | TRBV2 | TGTGCCAGCAGTCTCCCAAGCAATCAGCCCCAGCATTTT | CASSLPSNQPQHF
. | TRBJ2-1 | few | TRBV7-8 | TGTGCCAGCAGCGCCGGGACGGGGCGGCTACTAATTGAGCAGTTCTTC | CASSAGTGRLLIEQFF
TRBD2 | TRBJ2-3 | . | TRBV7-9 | TGTGCCAGCAGCGCGGGACTAGTTAGCACAGATACGCAGTATTTT | CASSAGLVSTDTQYF
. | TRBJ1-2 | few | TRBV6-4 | TGTGCCAGCAGTGCCCCGTCGCCCCCGTATGGCTACACCTTC | CASSAPSPPYGYTF
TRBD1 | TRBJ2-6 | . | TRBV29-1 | TGCAGCGCCATCCCCGGGACAGGCCGCGTCTCTGGGGCCAACGTCCTGACTTTC | CSAIPGTGRVSGANVLTF
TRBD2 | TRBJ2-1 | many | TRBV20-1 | TGCAGTGCTAGTAGGACTAGCGTCTACAATGAGCAGTTCTTC | CSASRTSVYNEQFF
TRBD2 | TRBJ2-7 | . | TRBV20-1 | TGCAGTGCTAGCGGTCTAGCGGGAGGATCCTACGAGCAGTACTTC | CSASGLAGGSYEQYF
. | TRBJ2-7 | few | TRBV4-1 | TGCGCCAGCAGCCAAGAAGGCGGATACGAGCAGTACTTC | CASSQEGGYEQYF
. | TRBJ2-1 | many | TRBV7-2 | TGTGCCAGCAGCTCTCAGGGGCCTCTCAATGAGCAGTTCTTC | CASSSQGPLNEQFF
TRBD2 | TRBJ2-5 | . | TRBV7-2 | TGTGCCAGCAGCAGACGAGCGGGGCAAGAGACCCAGTACTTC | CASSRRAGQETQYF